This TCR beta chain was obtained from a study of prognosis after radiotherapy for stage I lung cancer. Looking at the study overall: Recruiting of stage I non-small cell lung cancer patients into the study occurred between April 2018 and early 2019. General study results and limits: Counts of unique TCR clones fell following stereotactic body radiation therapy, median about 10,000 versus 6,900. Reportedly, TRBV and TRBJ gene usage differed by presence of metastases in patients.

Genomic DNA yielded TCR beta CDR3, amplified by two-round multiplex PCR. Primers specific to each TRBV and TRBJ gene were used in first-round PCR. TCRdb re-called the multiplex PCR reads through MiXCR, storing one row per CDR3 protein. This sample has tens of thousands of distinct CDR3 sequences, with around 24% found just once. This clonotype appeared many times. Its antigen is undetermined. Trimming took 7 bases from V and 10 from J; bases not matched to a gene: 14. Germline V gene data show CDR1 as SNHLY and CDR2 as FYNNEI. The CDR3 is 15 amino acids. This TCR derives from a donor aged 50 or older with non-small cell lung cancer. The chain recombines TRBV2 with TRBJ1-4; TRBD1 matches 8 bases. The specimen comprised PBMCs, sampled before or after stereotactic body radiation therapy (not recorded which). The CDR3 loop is CASTLGTGGLLKLFF. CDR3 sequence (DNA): TGTGCCAGCACCCTAGGGACAGGTGGACTTTTAAAACTGTTTTTT.